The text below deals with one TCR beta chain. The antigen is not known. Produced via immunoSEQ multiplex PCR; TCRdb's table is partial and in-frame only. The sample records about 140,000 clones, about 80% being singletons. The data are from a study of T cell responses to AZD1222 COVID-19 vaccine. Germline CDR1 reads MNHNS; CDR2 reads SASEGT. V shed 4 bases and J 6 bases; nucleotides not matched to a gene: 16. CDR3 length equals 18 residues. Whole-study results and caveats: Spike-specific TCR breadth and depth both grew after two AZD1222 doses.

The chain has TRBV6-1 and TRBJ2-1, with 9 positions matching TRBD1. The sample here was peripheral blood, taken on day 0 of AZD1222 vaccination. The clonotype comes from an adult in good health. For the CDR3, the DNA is TGTGCCAGCAGTGCCAACTTTGGTGGGACAGGGCCCGGCAATGAGCAGTTCTTC. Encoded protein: CASSANFGGTGPGNEQFF.